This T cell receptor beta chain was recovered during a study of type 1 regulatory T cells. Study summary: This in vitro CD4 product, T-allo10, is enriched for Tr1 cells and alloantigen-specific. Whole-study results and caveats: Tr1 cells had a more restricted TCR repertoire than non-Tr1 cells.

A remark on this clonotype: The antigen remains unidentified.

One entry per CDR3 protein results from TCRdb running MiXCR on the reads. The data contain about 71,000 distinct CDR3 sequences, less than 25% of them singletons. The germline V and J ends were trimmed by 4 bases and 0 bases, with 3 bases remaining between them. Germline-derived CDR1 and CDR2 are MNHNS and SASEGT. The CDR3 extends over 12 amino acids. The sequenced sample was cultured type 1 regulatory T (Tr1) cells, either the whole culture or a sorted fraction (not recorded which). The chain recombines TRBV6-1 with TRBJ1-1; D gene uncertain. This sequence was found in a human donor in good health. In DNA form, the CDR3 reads TGTGCCAGCAGTGGGGTGAACACTGAAGCTTTCTTT. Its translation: CASSGVNTEAFF.